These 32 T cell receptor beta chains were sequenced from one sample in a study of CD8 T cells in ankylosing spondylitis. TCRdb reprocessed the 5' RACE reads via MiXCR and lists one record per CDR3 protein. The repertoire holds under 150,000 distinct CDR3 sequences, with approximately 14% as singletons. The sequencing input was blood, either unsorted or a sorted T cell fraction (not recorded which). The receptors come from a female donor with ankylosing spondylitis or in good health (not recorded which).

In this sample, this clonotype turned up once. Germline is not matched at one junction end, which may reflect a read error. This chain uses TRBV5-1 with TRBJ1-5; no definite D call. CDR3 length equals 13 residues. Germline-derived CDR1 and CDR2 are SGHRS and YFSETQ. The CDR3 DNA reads TGCGCCAACAGCTTGGGCCAGAATCAGCCCCAGCATTTT. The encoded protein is CANSLGQNQPQHF.

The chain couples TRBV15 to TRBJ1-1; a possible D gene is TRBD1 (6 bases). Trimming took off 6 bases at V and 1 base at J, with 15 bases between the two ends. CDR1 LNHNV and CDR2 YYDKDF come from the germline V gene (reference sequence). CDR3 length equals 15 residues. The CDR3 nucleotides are TGTGCCACCAGGTTGGGACACAGCCCGAACACTGAAGCTTTCTTT. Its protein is CATRLGHSPNTEAFF.

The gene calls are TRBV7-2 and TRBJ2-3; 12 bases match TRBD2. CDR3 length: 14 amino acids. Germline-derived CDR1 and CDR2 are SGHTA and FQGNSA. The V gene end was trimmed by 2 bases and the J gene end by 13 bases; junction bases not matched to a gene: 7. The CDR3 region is CASSLTSGGFWKYF. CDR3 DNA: TGTGCCAGCAGCTTAACTAGCGGGGGGTTCTGGAAGTATTTT.

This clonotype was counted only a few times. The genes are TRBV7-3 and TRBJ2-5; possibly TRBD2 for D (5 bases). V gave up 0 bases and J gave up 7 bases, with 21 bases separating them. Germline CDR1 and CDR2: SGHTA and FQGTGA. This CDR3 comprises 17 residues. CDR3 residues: CASSLTIGSGPEGTQYF. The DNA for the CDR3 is TGTGCCAGCAGCTTAACTATCGGGTCGGGCCCAGAGGGGACCCAGTACTTC.

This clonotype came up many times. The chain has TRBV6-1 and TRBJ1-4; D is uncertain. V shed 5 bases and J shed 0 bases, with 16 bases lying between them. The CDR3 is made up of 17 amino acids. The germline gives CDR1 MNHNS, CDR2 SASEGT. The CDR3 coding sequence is TGTGCCAGCAGTCCCCTTGTCACAGCTGCAACTAATGAAAAACTGTTTTTT. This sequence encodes CASSPLVTAATNEKLFF.

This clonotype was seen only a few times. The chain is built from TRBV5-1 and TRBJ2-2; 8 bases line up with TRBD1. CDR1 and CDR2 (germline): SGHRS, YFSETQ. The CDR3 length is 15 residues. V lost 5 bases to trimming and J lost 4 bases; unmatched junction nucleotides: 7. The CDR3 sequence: CASRQTTGGTGELFF. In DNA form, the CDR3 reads TGCGCCAGCAGACAAACCACAGGGGGCACCGGGGAGCTGTTTTTT.

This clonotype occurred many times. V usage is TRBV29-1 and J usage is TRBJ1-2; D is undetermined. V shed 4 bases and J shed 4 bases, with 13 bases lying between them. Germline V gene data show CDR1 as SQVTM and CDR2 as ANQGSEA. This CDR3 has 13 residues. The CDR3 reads CSVVQNGLYGYTF. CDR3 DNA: TGCAGCGTTGTTCAGAATGGCCTCTATGGCTACACCTTC.

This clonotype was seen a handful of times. The DNA for the CDR3 is TGTGCCAGCAGCCAAGAAAGCACAGATACGCAGTATTTT. As protein: CASSQESTDTQYF. The chain has TRBV14 and TRBJ2-3, with no clear D. The CDR3 length is 13 residues. With 0 bases removed from V and 0 bases from J, the gap between germline ends came to 1 base. Germline V gene data show CDR1 as SGHDN and CDR2 as FVKESK. Based on the CDR3 plus reference TRBV14 and TRBJ2-3, the full variable domain is EAGVTQFPSHSVIEKGQTVTLRCDPISGHDNLYWYRRVMGKEIKFLLHFVKESKQDESGMPNNRFLAERTGGTYSTLKVQPAELEDSGVYFCASSQESTDTQYFGPGTRLTVL.

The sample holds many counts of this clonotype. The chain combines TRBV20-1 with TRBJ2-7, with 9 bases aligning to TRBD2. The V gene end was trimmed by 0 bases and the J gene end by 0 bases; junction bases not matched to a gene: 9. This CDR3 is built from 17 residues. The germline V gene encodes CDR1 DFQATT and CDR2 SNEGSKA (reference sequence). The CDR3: CSARDPSGGRRSYEQYF. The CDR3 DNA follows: TGCAGTGCTAGAGATCCAAGCGGGGGGCGACGCTCCTACGAGCAGTACTTC.

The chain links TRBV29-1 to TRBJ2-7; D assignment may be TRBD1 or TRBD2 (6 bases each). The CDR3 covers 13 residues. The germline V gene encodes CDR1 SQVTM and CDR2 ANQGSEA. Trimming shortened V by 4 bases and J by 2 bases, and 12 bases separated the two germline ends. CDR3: CSVAGAGTYEQYF. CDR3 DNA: TGCAGCGTTGCGGGGGCAGGGACCTACGAGCAGTACTTC.

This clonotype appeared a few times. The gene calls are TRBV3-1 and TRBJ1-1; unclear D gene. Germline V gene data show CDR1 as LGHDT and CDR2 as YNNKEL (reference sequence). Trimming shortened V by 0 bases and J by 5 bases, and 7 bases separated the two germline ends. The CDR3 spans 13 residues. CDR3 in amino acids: CASSQDTRTEAFF. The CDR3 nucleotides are TGTGCCAGCAGCCAAGATACACGGACTGAAGCTTTCTTT.

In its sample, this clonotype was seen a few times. The CDR3 DNA reads as TGTGCCACCAGTGATCCCTCTAGCGGGGGGTGGAATGAGCAGTTCTTC. It codes for CATSDPSSGGWNEQFF. The V call is TRBV24-1, the J call TRBJ2-1; 11 bases are shared with TRBD2. The V gene end was trimmed by 3 bases and the J gene end by 7 bases; junction bases not matched to a gene: 7. This CDR3 region has 16 residues. Germline-derived CDR1 and CDR2 are KGHDR and SFDVKD.

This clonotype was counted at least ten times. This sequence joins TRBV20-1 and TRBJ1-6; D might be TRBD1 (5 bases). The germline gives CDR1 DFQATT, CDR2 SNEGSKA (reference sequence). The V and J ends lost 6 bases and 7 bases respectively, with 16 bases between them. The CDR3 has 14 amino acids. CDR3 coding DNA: TGCAGTGCCAGTCTGGACAATGGGAATTCACCCCTCCACTTT. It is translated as CSASLDNGNSPLHF.

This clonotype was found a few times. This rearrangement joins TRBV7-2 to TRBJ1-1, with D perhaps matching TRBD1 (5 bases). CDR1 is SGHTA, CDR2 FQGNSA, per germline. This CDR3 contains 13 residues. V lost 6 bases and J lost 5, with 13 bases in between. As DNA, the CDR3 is TGTGCCAGCAGATTTCGGGGGGTGACTGAAGCTTTCTTT. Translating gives CASRFRGVTEAFF. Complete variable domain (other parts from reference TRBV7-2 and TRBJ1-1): GAGVSQSPSNKVTEKGKDVELRCDPISGHTALYWYRQSLGQGLEFLIYFQGNSAPDKSGLPSDRFSAERTGGSVSTLTIQRTQQEDSAVYLCASRFRGVTEAFFGQGTRLTVV.

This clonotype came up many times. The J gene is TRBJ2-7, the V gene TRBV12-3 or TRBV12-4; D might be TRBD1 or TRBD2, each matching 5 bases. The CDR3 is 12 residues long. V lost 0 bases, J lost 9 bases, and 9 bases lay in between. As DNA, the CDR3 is TGTGCCAGCAGTTTAGCCCAGGGAGTGCAGTACTTC. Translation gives CASSLAQGVQYF.

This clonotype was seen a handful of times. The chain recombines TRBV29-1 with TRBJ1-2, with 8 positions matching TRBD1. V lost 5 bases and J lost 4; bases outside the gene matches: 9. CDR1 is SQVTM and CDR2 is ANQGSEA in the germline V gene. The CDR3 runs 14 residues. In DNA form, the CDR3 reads TGCAGCGTTTGGACAGGGTGGAATACCTATGGCTACACCTTC. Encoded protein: CSVWTGWNTYGYTF.

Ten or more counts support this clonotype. CDR3 amino acids: CASSLLSQGYQETQYF. CDR3 in DNA: TGTGCCAGCAGCTTGTTATCTCAGGGGTACCAAGAGACCCAGTACTTC. The chain carries TRBV5-6 and TRBJ2-5; D possibly corresponds to TRBD1 (6 bases). V lost 1 base and J 0 bases, leaving 13 bases between the germline ends. The CDR3 sequence is 16 residues long. Germline V gene sequence: CDR1 SGHDT, CDR2 YYEEEE.

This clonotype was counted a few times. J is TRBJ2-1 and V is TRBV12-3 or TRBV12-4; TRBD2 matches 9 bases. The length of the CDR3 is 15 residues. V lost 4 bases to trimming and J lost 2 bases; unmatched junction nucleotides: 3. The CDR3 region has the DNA TGTGCCAGCAGTTCGGGACTAGCCCCCTACAATGAGCAGTTCTTC. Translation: CASSSGLAPYNEQFF.

The CDR3 DNA reads TGTGCCAGCAGTTTATCCATGACAGGGGAGCCCCAGTACTTC. This encodes CASSLSMTGEPQYF. The chain has TRBV27 and TRBJ2-5; the match to TRBD1 covers 8 bases. The germline V gene encodes CDR1 MNHEY and CDR2 SMNVEV (reference sequence). The CDR3 runs to 14 residues. Trimming cost V 0 bases and J 9 bases; bases outside gene matches: 6.

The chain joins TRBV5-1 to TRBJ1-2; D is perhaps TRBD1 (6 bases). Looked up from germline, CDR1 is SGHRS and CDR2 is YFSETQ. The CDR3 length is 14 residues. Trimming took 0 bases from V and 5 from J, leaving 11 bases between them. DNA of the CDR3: TGCGCCAGCAGCTTGGTCCAGGGGAAGTATGGCTACACCTTC. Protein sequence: CASSLVQGKYGYTF. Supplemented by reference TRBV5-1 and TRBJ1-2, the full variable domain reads KAGVTQTPRYLIKTRGQQVTLSCSPISGHRSVSWYQQTPGQGLQFLFEYFSETQRNKGNFPGRFSGRQFSNSRSEMNVSTLELGDSALYLCASSLVQGKYGYTFGSGTRLTVV.

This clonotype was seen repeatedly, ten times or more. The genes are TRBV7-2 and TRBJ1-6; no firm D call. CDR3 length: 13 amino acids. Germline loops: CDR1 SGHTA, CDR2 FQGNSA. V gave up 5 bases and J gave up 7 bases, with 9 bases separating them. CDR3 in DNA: TGTGCCAGCAGCAAACAGAGGAATTCACCCCTCCACTTT. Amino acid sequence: CASSKQRNSPLHF.

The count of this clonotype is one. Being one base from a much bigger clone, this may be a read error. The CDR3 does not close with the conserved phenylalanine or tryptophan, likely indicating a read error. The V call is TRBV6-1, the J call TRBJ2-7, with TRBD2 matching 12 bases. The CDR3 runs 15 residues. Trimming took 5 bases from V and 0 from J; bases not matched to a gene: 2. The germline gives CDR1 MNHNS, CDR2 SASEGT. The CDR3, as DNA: TGTGCCAGCAGTAAGGGACTAGCGGGCTCCTACGAGCAGTACCTC. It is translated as CASSKGLAGSYEQYL.

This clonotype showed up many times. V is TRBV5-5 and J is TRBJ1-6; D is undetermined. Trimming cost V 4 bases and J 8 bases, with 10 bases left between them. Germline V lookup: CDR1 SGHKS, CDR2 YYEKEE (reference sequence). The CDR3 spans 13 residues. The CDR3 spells CASSILGDSPLHF. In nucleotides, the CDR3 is TGTGCCAGCAGCATCCTTGGGGATTCACCCCTCCACTTT. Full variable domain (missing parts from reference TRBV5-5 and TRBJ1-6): DAGVTQSPTHLIKTRGQQVTLRCSPISGHKSVSWYQQVLGQGPQFIFQYYEKEERGRGNFPDRFSARQFPNYSSELNVNALLLGDSALYLCASSILGDSPLHFGNGTRLTVT.

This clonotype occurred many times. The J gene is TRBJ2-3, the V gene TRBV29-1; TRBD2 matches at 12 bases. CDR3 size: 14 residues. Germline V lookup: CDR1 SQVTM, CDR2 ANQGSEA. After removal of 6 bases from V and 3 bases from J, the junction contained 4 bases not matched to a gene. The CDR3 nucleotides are TGCAGCGTCCGGACTAGCGGGATGACAGATACGCAGTATTTT. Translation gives CSVRTSGMTDTQYF.

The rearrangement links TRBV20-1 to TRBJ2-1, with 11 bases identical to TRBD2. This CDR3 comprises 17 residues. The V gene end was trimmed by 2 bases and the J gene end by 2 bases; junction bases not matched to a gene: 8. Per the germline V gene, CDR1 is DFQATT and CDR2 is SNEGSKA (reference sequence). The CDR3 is CSARPRLAGPPYNEQFF. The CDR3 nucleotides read TGCAGTGCTAGACCAAGACTAGCGGGGCCCCCCTACAATGAGCAGTTCTTC.

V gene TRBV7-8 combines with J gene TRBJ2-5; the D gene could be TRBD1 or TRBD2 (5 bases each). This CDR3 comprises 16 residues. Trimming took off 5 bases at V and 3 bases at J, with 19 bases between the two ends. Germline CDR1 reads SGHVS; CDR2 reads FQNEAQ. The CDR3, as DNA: TGTGCCAGCAGCCTGGGGCTCCTCTCCGGGGAAGAGACCCAGTACTTC. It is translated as CASSLGLLSGEETQYF. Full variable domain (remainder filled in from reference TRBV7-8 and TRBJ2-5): GAGVSQSPRYKVAKRGQDVALRCDPISGHVSLFWYQQALGQGPEFLTYFQNEAQLDKSGLPSDRFFAERPEGSVSTLKIQRTQQEDSAVYLCASSLGLLSGEETQYFGPGTRLLVL.

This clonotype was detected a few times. CDR3 DNA sequence: TGCAGCCAGCCGGGGGGAGGGGGCGGCACAGATACGCAGTATTTT. It encodes CSQPGGGGGTDTQYF. The chain has TRBV29-1 and TRBJ2-3, with D perhaps TRBD1 or TRBD2 (7 bases each). V dropped 8 bases and J dropped 1 base, with 19 bases sitting between them. This CDR3 is 15 amino acids long. Germline V gives CDR1 SQVTM, CDR2 ANQGSEA.

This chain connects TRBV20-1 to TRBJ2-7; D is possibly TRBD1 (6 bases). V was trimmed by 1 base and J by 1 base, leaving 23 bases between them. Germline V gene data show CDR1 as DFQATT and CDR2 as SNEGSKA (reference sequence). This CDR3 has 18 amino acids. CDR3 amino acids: CSARVLYSGHGSSYEQYF. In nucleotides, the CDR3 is TGCAGTGCTAGAGTACTTTATTCGGGACATGGTTCTTCCTACGAGCAGTACTTC.

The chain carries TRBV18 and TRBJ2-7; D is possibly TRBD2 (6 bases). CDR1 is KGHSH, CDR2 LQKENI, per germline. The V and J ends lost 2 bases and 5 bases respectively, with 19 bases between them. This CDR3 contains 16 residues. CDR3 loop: CASSPGVAEIPNEQYF. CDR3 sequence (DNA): TGTGCCAGCTCACCAGGGGTAGCGGAGATACCTAACGAGCAGTACTTC.

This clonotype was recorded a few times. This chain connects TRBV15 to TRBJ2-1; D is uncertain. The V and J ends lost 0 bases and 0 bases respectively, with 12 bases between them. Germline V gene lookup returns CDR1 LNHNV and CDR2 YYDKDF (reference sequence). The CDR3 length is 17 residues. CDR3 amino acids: CATSRDRSSSSYNEQFF. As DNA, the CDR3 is TGTGCCACCAGCAGAGATAGGAGCTCTAGCTCCTACAATGAGCAGTTCTTC.

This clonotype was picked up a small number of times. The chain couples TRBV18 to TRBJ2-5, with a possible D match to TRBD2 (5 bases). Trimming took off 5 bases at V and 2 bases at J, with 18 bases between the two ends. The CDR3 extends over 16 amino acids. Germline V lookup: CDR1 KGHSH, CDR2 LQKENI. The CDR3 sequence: CASSSTGKAVQETQYF. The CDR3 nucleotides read TGTGCCAGCTCATCCACCGGAAAAGCGGTTCAAGAGACCCAGTACTTC.

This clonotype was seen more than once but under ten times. Written as DNA, the CDR3 is TGTGCCAGCAGCCAATTGGGGTACAATGAGCAGTTCTTC. This gives the protein CASSQLGYNEQFF. The chain combines TRBV3-1 with TRBJ2-1; D remains unclear. V was shortened by 2 bases and J by 4 bases, with 6 bases between the two germline ends. The length of the CDR3 is 13 residues. From germline, CDR1 is LGHDT and CDR2 YNNKEL (reference sequence).